This T cell receptor beta chain was found in a study of T-cell reconstitution after alpha-beta-depleted transplantation in children (dated by TCRdb to the mid-2010s). In terms of the full investigation: Using TCR repertoire profiling, the study quantitatively followed how T-cell immune reconstitution unfolded in children after TCRalphabeta/CD19-depleted allogeneic hematopoietic cell transplantation. What the authors observed across the whole study: The apparently early recovery of alphabetaT-cell counts about two months after transplant reportedly depended on only several hundred rapidly expanded clones that came from non-depleted graft cells. Over subsequent months, a decline in hyperexpanded clone frequencies was noted, and after one year, T-cell counts and TCRbeta diversity were mostly ascribed to newly produced T cells. The high TCRbeta diversity at day 60 in some patients was ascribed to recipient T cells and intrathymic progenitors that had survived conditioning.

The library was obtained by PCR. Sequencing took place on an Illumina HiSeq 2500. Molecular barcoding was employed in the preparation of TCR libraries, with unique molecular identifiers being used to normalize TCRbeta repertoire quantification. Using fastp trimming at Q25 and MiXCR clonotype assembly, TCRdb reanalyzed the public sequencing data and kept in-frame beta chains. Each entry is one CDR3 protein sequence, shown with its most common DNA and genes. The sample profile shows 250,000 to 300,000 distinct CDR3 sequences; roughly a tenth of them were found once. The ten largest make up 7.5% of the sample. The CDR3 numbers 12 residues from cysteine through phenylalanine. Just CDR3 DNA is preserved here, 36 bases in frame from base 1. Deletion took 4 bases off V and 0 bases off J, with a span of 7 bases between the germline ends. The germline V gene (reference sequence) yields DFQATT for CDR1 and SNEGSKA for CDR2.

Interpreted using the paper, the treatment or condition label stands for: allogeneic hematopoietic cell transplantation with graft depleted of TCRalphabeta T cells and CD19 B cells. Transplant recipients were children who received TCRalphabeta/CD19-depleted allogeneic hematopoietic cell grafts. In this sample, this clonotype turned up a few times. Its antigen is not yet known. The input lacks base qualities; no much larger clone sits a single base away. The receptor's source is a boy younger than two with acute myeloid leukemia, due to receive a stem cell transplant. The specimen comprised PBMCs, sampled before TCRalphabeta/CD19-depleted stem cell transplant. The V gene is TRBV20-1 and the J gene is TRBJ2-7, with the D gene uncertain. The CDR3 in this case is CSAKVHSYEQYF. The nucleotide sequence is TGCAGTGCTAAGGTTCACTCCTACGAGCAGTACTTC.